These T cell receptor beta chains were read from a single sample in a study of T cells in Graves' hyperthyroidism and ophthalmopathy. TCRdb reprocessed the multiplex PCR reads with MiXCR, giving one entry per CDR3 protein. This table has over 650,000 distinct CDR3 sequences, roughly 45% appearing once. The sequenced material came from peripheral blood or thyroid tissue (not recorded which). Receptors were obtained from an adult man with Graves' disease, either hyperthyroidism or ophthalmopathy (not recorded which). Each CDR3 is given with its conserved first and last residue. D genes are given only for firm matches. For some rows the clone size is stated as once, few or many, or as a class when expanded; others skip it.

TGTGCCAGCAGCTTAGTCAGGGGACAGAACCTTTCACCCCTCCACTTT	CASSLVRGQNLSPLHF	-	16	TRBD1	TRBV7-8	TRBJ1-6
TGCAGTGCTCGCCGGGACAGGGGGCCGGACTATGGCTACACCTTC	CSARRDRGPDYGYTF	few	15	TRBD1	TRBV20-1	TRBJ1-2
TGTGCCAGCAGCTTACGGCGGCAGACCTCGAACACCGGGGAGCTGTTTTTT	CASSLRRQTSNTGELFF	few	17	-	TRBV7-9	TRBJ2-2
TGTGCCAGCAGCCAAGTTTTAGGGGAAGGAGCCCAGCATTTT	CASSQVLGEGAQHF	-	14	-	TRBV4-1	TRBJ1-5
TGTGCCAGCAGCTCGCCTAATGTTAGAGGGGCTCAAACTGAAGCTTTCTTT	CASSSPNVRGAQTEAFF	-	17	-	TRBV7-6	TRBJ1-1
TGCAGTGCTAGGAAGGGGGTCAATCAGCCCCAGCATTTT	CSARKGVNQPQHF	-	13	-	TRBV20-1	TRBJ1-5
TGCAGTGCTAGAGATGGAAGCGGTCCCTACGAGCAGTACTTC	CSARDGSGPYEQYF	-	14	-	TRBV20-1	TRBJ2-7
TGCAGCGTTGAAGACGGGGGGGCTGGCTATGGCTACACCTTC	CSVEDGGAGYGYTF	-	14	-	TRBV29-1	TRBJ1-2
TGTGCCAGCGAGACAGGCAACTATGGCTACACCTTC	CASETGNYGYTF	-	12	-	TRBV2	TRBJ1-2
TGTGCCAGCAGTTTGACACCTCGATATGGCTACACCTTC	CASSLTPRYGYTF	-	13	-	TRBV10-3	TRBJ1-2
TGTGCCAGCAGTGGCTCCACACAGATGGGGGGCACTCAGCCCCAGCATTTT	CASSGSTQMGGTQPQHF	-	17	-	TRBV2	TRBJ1-5
TGTGCCAGCAGTGAAAAAGGGATAAACACTGAAGCTTTCTTT	CASSEKGINTEAFF	-	14	-	TRBV6-6	TRBJ1-1
TGTGCCAGCAGCACAACAGGGAACTCCTACGAGCAGTACTTC	CASSTTGNSYEQYF	many	14	-	TRBV7-8	TRBJ2-7
TGCAGCGTTGACCCAGATTATGGCTACACCTTC	CSVDPDYGYTF	many	11	-	TRBV29-1	TRBJ1-2
TGTGCCAGCACCCCAGGGGGCAATCAGCCCCAGCATTTT	CASTPGGNQPQHF	many	13	-	TRBV2	TRBJ1-5
TGTGCCAGTAGTAGACACCGACAGGGTCTGGAAGCTGGCTACACCTTC	CASSRHRQGLEAGYTF	few	16	TRBD1	TRBV19	TRBJ1-2
TGTGCCAGCAGCAGCCGACGACAGGGGGATGAAGAGACCCAGTACTTC	CASSSRRQGDEETQYF	-	16	TRBD1	TRBV7-9	TRBJ2-5
TGTGCCAGACTTAACTATGGCTACACCTTC	CARLNYGYTF	-	10	-	TRBV5-3	TRBJ1-2
TGTGCCACCAGTGACTCTAGGTGGCAGCCCCAGCATTTT	CATSDSRWQPQHF	many	13	-	TRBV24-1	TRBJ1-5
TGTGCCAGCGCTAGGAGGACTACGATGGAGCAGTACTTC	CASARRTTMEQYF	-	13	-	TRBV9	TRBJ2-7
TGTGCCAGTAGTCCAATCCCGGGACAGTATGGCTACACCTTC	CASSPIPGQYGYTF	few	14	TRBD1	TRBV19	TRBJ1-2
TGTGCCAGCAGCCACGCGGCCTCCTATGGCTACACCTTC	CASSHAASYGYTF	few	13	-	TRBV14	TRBJ1-2
TGTGCCAGCAGCGTCACAGACAGGGGGCTGAGCTCCTACGAGCAGTACTTC	CASSVTDRGLSSYEQYF	-	17	TRBD1	TRBV7-9	TRBJ2-7
TGCAGCGTTGAAACTTGGAACACCGGGGAGCTGTTTTTT	CSVETWNTGELFF	once	13	-	TRBV29-1	TRBJ2-2
TGCAGTGCTAGAGATCCGACAGGGTTTCAAGAGACCCAGTACTTC	CSARDPTGFQETQYF	-	15	TRBD1	TRBV20-1	TRBJ2-5
TGTGCCAGCACGAGGGGGGACGGCAATCAGCCCCAGCATTTT	CASTRGDGNQPQHF	many	14	-	TRBV7-9	TRBJ1-5
TGTGCCAGCAGTGACAGGGGAGGGTTCAACACTGAAGCTTTCTTT	CASSDRGGFNTEAFF	-	15	-	TRBV6-4	TRBJ1-1
TGTGCCATCAGTGCGGCGGTAGGGGCCAATAATTCACCCCTCCACTTT	CAISAAVGANNSPLHF	-	16	-	TRBV10-3	TRBJ1-6
TGCAGTGCTAACCCCGGAGGGACTGTATATACACCCCTCCACTTT	CSANPGGTVYTPLHF	-	15	-	TRBV20-1	TRBJ1-6
TGTGCCACCAGCAGAGCGGGGACTAGCTCCTACGAGCAGTACTTC	CATSRAGTSSYEQYF	many	15	TRBD2	TRBV15	TRBJ2-7